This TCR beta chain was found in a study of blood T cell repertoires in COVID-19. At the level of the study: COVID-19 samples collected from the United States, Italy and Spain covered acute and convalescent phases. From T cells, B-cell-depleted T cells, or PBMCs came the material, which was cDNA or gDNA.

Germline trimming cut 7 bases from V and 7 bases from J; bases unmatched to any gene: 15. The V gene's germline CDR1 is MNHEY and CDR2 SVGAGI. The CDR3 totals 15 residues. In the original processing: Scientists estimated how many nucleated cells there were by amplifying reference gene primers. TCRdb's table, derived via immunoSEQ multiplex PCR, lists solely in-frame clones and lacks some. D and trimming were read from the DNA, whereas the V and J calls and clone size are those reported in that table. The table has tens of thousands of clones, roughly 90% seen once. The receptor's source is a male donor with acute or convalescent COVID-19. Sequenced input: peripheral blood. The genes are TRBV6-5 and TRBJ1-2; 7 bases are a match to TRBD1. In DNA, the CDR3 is TGTGCCAGCACTAGAACCGGGACAGCGAAACTTGGCTACACCTTC. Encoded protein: CASTRTGTAKLGYTF.